This T cell receptor beta chain was documented in a study of cytomegalovirus exposure and HLA in healthy donors. Study conclusions and caveats: TCR beta chains numbering more than 150 were designated cytomegalovirus-associated. Later on, an analysis showed TCR association rates differing by HLA locus, with DRB1 the most and HLA-C the fewest.

As to this clone: Its antigen is still unknown.

The primer mix had 60 Vbeta and 13 Jbeta primers. Libraries were prepared by immunoSEQ multiplex PCR; TCRdb keeps only in-frame clonotypes and omits some of them. This table holds 150,000 to 200,000 clones, under 85% found once. The CDR3 is 11 residues long. The trim removed 6 bases at V and 9 bases at J, leaving 4 bases unmatched. Germline V CDR1 and CDR2: MDHEN, SYDVKM. The rearrangement links TRBV28 to TRBJ1-1, with TRBD1 matching 7 bases. The sequenced material came from PBMCs. The receptor was isolated from a man aged 18 to 35 in good health and CMV-seronegative. CDR3 loop: CASSRDSQAFF. CDR3 in DNA: TGTGCCAGCAGCCGGGACAGCCAAGCTTTCTTT.